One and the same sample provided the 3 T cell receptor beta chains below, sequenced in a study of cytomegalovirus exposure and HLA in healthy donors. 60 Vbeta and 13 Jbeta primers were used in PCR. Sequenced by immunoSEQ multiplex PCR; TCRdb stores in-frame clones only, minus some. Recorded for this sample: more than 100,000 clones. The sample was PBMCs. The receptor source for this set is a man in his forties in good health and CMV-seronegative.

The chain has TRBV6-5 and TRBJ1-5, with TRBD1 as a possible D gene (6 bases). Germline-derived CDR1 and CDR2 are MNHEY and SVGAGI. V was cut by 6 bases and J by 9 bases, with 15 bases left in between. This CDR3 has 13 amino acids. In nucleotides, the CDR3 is TGTGCCAGCAGCAGACAGGCAGGTGGGCCCCAGCATTTT. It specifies CASSRQAGGPQHF.

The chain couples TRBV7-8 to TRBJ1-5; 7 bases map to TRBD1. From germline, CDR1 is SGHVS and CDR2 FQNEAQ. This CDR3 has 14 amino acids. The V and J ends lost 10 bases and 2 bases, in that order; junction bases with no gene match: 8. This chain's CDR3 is CATGRGAGNQPQHF. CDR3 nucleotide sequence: TGTGCCACTGGCAGGGGGGCAGGCAATCAGCCCCAGCATTTT.

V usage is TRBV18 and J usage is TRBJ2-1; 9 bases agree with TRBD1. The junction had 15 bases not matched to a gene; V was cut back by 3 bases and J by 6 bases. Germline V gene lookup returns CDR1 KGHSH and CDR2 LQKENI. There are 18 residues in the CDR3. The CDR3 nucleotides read TGTGCCAGCTCACCTCCTAGGGGAACAGGGGGCGCTTCCAATGAGCAGTTCTTC. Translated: CASSPPRGTGGASNEQFF.